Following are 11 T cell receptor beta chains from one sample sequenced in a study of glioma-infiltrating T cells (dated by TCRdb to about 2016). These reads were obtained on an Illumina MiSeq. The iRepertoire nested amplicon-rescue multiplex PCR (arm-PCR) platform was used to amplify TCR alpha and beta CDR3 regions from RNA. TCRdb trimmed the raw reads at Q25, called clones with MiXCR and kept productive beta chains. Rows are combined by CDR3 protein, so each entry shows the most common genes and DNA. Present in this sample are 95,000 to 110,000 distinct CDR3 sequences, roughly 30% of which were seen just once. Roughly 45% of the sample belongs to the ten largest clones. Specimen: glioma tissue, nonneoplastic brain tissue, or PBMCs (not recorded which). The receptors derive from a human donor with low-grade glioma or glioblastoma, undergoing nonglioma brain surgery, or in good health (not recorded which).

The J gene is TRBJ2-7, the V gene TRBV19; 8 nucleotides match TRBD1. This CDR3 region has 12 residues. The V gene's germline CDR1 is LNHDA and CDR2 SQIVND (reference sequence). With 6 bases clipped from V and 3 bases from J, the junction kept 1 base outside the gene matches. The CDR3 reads CASRDRVYEQYF. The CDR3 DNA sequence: TGTGCCAGTAGGGACAGGGTCTACGAGCAGTACTTC.

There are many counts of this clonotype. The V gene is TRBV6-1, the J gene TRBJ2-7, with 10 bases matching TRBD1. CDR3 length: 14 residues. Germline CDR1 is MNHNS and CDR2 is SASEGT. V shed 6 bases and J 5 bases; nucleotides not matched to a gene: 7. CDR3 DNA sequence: TGTGCCAGCAGCCGGGACAGGGGTAACCACGAGCAGTACTTC. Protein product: CASSRDRGNHEQYF.

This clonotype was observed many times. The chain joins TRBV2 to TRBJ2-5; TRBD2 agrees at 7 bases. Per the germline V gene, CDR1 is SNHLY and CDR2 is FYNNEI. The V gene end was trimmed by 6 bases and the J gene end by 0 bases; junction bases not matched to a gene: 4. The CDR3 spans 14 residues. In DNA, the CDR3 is TGTGCCAGCAGCCCGGGGACTAACCAAGAGACCCAGTACTTC. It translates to CASSPGTNQETQYF.

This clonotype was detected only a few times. The CDR3 sequence is CSVNGASGDTDTQYF. The CDR3 DNA sequence: TGCAGCGTTAATGGGGCTAGCGGGGACACAGATACGCAGTATTTT. This chain links TRBV29-1 with TRBJ2-3; the match to TRBD2 covers 9 bases. The CDR3 is 15 residues long. From germline, CDR1 is SQVTM and CDR2 ANQGSEA. The junction had 8 bases not matched to a gene; V was cut back by 5 bases and J by 2 bases.

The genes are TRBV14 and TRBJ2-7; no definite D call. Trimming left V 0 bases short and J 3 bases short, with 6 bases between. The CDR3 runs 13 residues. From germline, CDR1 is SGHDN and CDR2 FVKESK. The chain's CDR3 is CASSQDAGYEQYF. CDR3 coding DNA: TGTGCCAGCAGCCAAGACGCAGGCTACGAGCAGTACTTC.

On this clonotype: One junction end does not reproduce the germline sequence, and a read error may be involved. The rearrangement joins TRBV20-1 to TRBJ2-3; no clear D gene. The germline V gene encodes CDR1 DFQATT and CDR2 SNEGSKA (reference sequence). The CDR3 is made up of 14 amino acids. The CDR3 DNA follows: TGCAGTGCTAGACCACTCTTCAGCACAGATAAGCAGTATTTT. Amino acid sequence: CSARPLFSTDKQYF.

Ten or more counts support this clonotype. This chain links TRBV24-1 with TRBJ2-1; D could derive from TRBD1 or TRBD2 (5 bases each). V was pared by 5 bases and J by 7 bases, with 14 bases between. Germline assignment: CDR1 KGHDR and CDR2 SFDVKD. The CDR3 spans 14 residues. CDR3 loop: CATSAGTDFNEQFF. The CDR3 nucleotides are TGTGCCACCAGTGCGGGGACCGATTTTAATGAGCAGTTCTTC.

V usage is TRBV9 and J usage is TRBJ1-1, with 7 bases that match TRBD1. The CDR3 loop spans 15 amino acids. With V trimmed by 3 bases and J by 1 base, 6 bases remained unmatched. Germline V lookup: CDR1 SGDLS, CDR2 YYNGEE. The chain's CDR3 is CASSADRAWNTEAFF. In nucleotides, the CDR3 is TGTGCCAGCAGCGCCGACAGGGCCTGGAACACTGAAGCTTTCTTT.

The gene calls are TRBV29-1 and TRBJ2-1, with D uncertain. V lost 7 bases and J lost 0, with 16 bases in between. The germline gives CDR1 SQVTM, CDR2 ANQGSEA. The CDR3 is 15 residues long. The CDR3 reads CSAGPQVSSYNEQFF. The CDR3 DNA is TGCAGCGCTGGTCCCCAGGTGAGCTCCTACAATGAGCAGTTCTTC.

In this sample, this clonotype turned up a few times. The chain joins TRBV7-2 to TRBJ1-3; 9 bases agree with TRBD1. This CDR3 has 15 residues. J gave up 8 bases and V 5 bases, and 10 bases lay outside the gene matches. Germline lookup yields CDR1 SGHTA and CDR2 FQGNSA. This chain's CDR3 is CASSPGDRVADTIYF. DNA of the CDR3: TGTGCCAGCAGCCCGGGGGACAGGGTTGCGGACACCATATATTTT.

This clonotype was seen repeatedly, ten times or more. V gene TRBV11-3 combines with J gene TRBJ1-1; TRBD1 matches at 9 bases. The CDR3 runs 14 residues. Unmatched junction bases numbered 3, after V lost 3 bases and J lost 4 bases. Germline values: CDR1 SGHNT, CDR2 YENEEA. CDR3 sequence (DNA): TGTGCCAGCAGCTTGGGACAGGGCGCCACTGAAGCTTTCTTT. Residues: CASSLGQGATEAFF.